A selection of T cell receptor beta chains follows, all from one sample in a study of somatic mutations in cytotoxic T cells in rheumatoid arthritis. Here immunoSEQ multiplex PCR was the method, and the copy in TCRdb shows in-frame clones only, minus some. The sample has under 20,000 clones; over 80% are singletons. Sequenced material: CD8+ T cells sorted from blood. Receptor source: an adult with rheumatoid arthritis. The CDR3 runs from the conserved cysteine through the conserved F or W. Fields, in order: J gene, clone size, D gene, V gene, CDR3 DNA, CDR3 protein. D genes are given only for firm matches. Only part of the rows carry a size: once, few, many, or a class if the clone is expanded.

J: TRBJ2-2; size: NA; D: TRBD2; V: TRBV7-2; DNA: TGTGCCAGCAGCTTTTCAGGACTAGCGGGGGGGCCAGGCGGGGAGCTGTTTTTT; CDR3: CASSFSGLAGGPGGELFF
J: TRBJ2-7; size: NA; D: NA; V: TRBV6-1; DNA: TGTGCCAGCAGTGAAAGGAGTGGGGAAGCATACGAGCAGTACTTC; CDR3: CASSERSGEAYEQYF
J: TRBJ1-1; size: NA; D: TRBD1; V: TRBV28; DNA: TGTGCCAGCAGTCCTGACAGGGCCACTGAAGCTTTCTTT; CDR3: CASSPDRATEAFF
J: TRBJ1-4; size: NA; D: TRBD1; V: TRBV2; DNA: TGTGCCAGCATGACGGCGCAGGGGGAGGAGGAAAAACTGTTTTTT; CDR3: CASMTAQGEEEKLFF
J: TRBJ2-2; size: NA; D: NA; V: TRBV10-3; DNA: TGTGCCATCAGTGAGGGGGTCGGCGGGGAGCTGTTTTTT; CDR3: CAISEGVGGELFF
J: TRBJ1-2; size: once; D: NA; V: TRBV30; DNA: TGTGCCTGGAGTGTCCCCCCCGGGGACTATGGCTACACCTTC; CDR3: CAWSVPPGDYGYTF
J: TRBJ2-3; size: NA; D: NA; V: TRBV11-3; DNA: TGTGCCAGCAGCTCGATGCTAGCCGATACGCAGTATTTT; CDR3: CASSSMLADTQYF
J: TRBJ1-5; size: NA; D: TRBD1; V: TRBV6-1; DNA: TGTGCCAGCAGTGTTACAGGGGGCGTTTATAGCAATCAGCCCCAGCATTTT; CDR3: CASSVTGGVYSNQPQHF
J: TRBJ2-7; size: NA; D: NA; V: TRBV28; DNA: TGTGCCAGCAGTTTAGGAGGGGCCGAGCAGTACTTC; CDR3: CASSLGGAEQYF
J: TRBJ2-3; size: NA; D: NA; V: TRBV10-2; DNA: TGCGCCAGCAGTGACGGGGATACGCAGTATTTT; CDR3: CASSDGDTQYF
J: TRBJ2-3; size: NA; D: NA; V: TRBV9; DNA: TGTGCCAGCAGCTCGAGGACTGCTAGCACAGATACGCAGTATTTT; CDR3: CASSSRTASTDTQYF
J: TRBJ2-6; size: NA; D: NA; V: TRBV27; DNA: TGTGCCAGCAGTGCTGGGGCCAACGTCCTGACTTTC; CDR3: CASSAGANVLTF
J: TRBJ2-3; size: once; D: TRBD1; V: TRBV6-5; DNA: TGTGCCAGCAGTTCCTTAACGACAGGGAATACGCAGTATTTT; CDR3: CASSSLTTGNTQYF
J: TRBJ1-1; size: NA; D: TRBD1; V: TRBV9; DNA: TGTGCCAGCAGCACTAAACAGGGGTTTGGGGACACTGAAGCTTTCTTT; CDR3: CASSTKQGFGDTEAFF
J: TRBJ1-1; size: few; D: NA; V: TRBV9; DNA: TGTGCCAGCTCCCCAGAGACGGGGCACACTGAAGCTTTCTTT; CDR3: CASSPETGHTEAFF
J: TRBJ1-1; size: NA; D: NA; V: TRBV19; DNA: TGTGCCAGTAGCACCTGGGGGAACACTGAAGCTTTCTTT; CDR3: CASSTWGNTEAFF
J: TRBJ1-1; size: NA; D: TRBD1; V: TRBV5-4; DNA: TGTGCCAGCAGCTTCCTGGGACAGGGGAGGAACACTGAAGCTTTCTTT; CDR3: CASSFLGQGRNTEAFF
J: TRBJ1-2; size: NA; D: NA; V: TRBV27; DNA: TGTGCCAGCAGCAACGGGATTTACTATGGCTACACCTTC; CDR3: CASSNGIYYGYTF
J: TRBJ2-5; size: NA; D: TRBD2; V: TRBV9; DNA: TGTGCCAGCAGCGTAGGGGGGGGAGCCTTGGGGGCCCAGTACTTC; CDR3: CASSVGGGALGAQYF
J: TRBJ2-1; size: NA; D: NA; V: TRBV7-8; DNA: TGTGCCAGCAGCCATAAGGGGTGGCGGGCCCAGTCCTACAATGAGCAGTTCTTC; CDR3: CASSHKGWRAQSYNEQFF
J: TRBJ1-5; size: NA; D: TRBD1; V: TRBV6-5; DNA: TGTGCCAGCACCAGGGGGGGGGAGAGTCAGCCCCAGCATTTT; CDR3: CASTRGGESQPQHF
J: TRBJ1-4; size: NA; D: NA; V: TRBV2; DNA: TGTGCCAGCAATATCCCCGGCGGGGGTTGGAATGAAAAACTGTTTTTT; CDR3: CASNIPGGGWNEKLFF
J: TRBJ1-6; size: NA; D: TRBD1; V: TRBV9; DNA: TGTGCCAGCAGCGTAGATTCAGGGGGTGGTTCACCCCTCCACTTT; CDR3: CASSVDSGGGSPLHF
J: TRBJ2-1; size: NA; D: NA; V: TRBV5-1; DNA: TGCGCCAGCAGCTTGAAAGCGGACTCCTACAATGAGCAGTTCTTC; CDR3: CASSLKADSYNEQFF
J: TRBJ2-5; size: NA; D: NA; V: TRBV7-3; DNA: TGTGCCAGCAGCTTAAGCAGGAGGGGGGGGCCGGAGACCCAGTACTTC; CDR3: CASSLSRRGGPETQYF
J: TRBJ2-1; size: NA; D: TRBD2; V: TRBV7-3; DNA: TGTGCCAGCAATGAGGGACTAGGGTCCTACAATGAGCAGTTCTTC; CDR3: CASNEGLGSYNEQFF
J: TRBJ2-3; size: NA; D: TRBD2; V: TRBV2; DNA: TGTGCCAGCAGCGATCTTCTAGCGGGGCAAGATACGCAGTATTTT; CDR3: CASSDLLAGQDTQYF
J: TRBJ1-2; size: NA; D: TRBD1; V: TRBV4-2; DNA: TGTGCCAGCAGCCAAGGGACAGGGGGGCTCGGTGGCTACACCTTC; CDR3: CASSQGTGGLGGYTF
J: TRBJ2-7; size: NA; D: NA; V: TRBV6-1; DNA: TGTGCCAGCAGTGAAGGGCCCTCCTACGAGCAGTACTTC; CDR3: CASSEGPSYEQYF
J: TRBJ2-5; size: NA; D: TRBD2; V: TRBV4-1; DNA: TGCGCCAGCAGCCCACGACTAGCGGGGGGGGGAGAGACCCAGTACTTC; CDR3: CASSPRLAGGGETQYF
J: TRBJ1-2; size: NA; D: NA; V: TRBV27; DNA: TGTGCCAGCAGTCCCGAGGGGAACTATGGCTACACCTTC; CDR3: CASSPEGNYGYTF
J: TRBJ2-3; size: NA; D: TRBD2; V: TRBV6-5; DNA: TGTGCCAGCAGTTTCTTATCTAGCGGGGGGCCTAGCCAGTATTTT; CDR3: CASSFLSSGGPSQYF
J: TRBJ2-5; size: NA; D: TRBD2; V: TRBV10-3; DNA: TGTGCCATCACGTTAAGGAGGACTAGCGGGGGGCCCGGAAAACAAGAGACCCAGTACTTC; CDR3: CAITLRRTSGGPGKQETQYF
J: TRBJ2-2; size: once; D: NA; V: TRBV10-3; DNA: TGTGCCATCTTTGGACCGGTCGGGGAGCTGTTTTTT; CDR3: CAIFGPVGELFF
J: TRBJ2-2; size: NA; D: NA; V: TRBV9; DNA: TGTGCCAGCACTAGGGGAGGGGGGAACACCGGGGAGCTGTTTTTT; CDR3: CASTRGGGNTGELFF
J: TRBJ2-4; size: NA; D: NA; V: TRBV5-4; DNA: TGTGCCAGCAGCTTGGACAGAGCGAAAAACATTCAGTACTTC; CDR3: CASSLDRAKNIQYF
J: TRBJ1-1; size: NA; D: NA; V: TRBV6-1; DNA: TGTGCCAGCAGCTACCGAGACAGAAAGAACACTGAAGCTTTCTTT; CDR3: CASSYRDRKNTEAFF
J: TRBJ2-1; size: NA; D: TRBD1; V: TRBV4-1; DNA: TGCGCCAGCAGGCAAACGGACAGGGAGAGCAATGAGCAGTTCTTC; CDR3: CASRQTDRESNEQFF
J: TRBJ2-7; size: NA; D: TRBD1; V: TRBV19; DNA: TGTGCCAGTAGTATTTCGGACAGGTACTACGAGCAGTACTTC; CDR3: CASSISDRYYEQYF
J: TRBJ2-6; size: NA; D: NA; V: TRBV7-9; DNA: TGTGCCAGCAGCTTATCGGGTCAATCTGGGGCCAACGTCCTGACTTTC; CDR3: CASSLSGQSGANVLTF
J: TRBJ2-3; size: NA; D: NA; V: TRBV7-9; DNA: TGTGCCAGCAGCCGCAGTCAAATCGGTGGAGATACGCAGTATTTT; CDR3: CASSRSQIGGDTQYF
J: TRBJ2-4; size: NA; D: NA; V: TRBV29-1; DNA: TGCGCGGCACGAGCCAAAAACATTCAGTACTTC; CDR3: CAARAKNIQYF
J: TRBJ2-2; size: NA; D: NA; V: TRBV5-8; DNA: TGTGCCAGCAGCCGAGGGTTTGTGAACACCGGGGAGCTGTTTTTT; CDR3: CASSRGFVNTGELFF
J: TRBJ2-1; size: NA; D: TRBD1; V: TRBV27; DNA: TGTGCCAGCAGGCGTTCGACAGGGCGGTTCAATGAGCAGTTCTTC; CDR3: CASRRSTGRFNEQFF
J: TRBJ2-3; size: NA; D: TRBD1; V: TRBV5-1; DNA: TGCGCCAGCAGCCCCAGGGACAGGGTTGCAGATACGCAGTATTTT; CDR3: CASSPRDRVADTQYF
J: TRBJ1-4; size: NA; D: NA; V: TRBV7-9; DNA: TGTGCCAGCAGCCCCGGGCTACCCAATGAAAAACTGTTTTTT; CDR3: CASSPGLPNEKLFF
J: TRBJ2-7; size: NA; D: NA; V: TRBV11-1; DNA: TGTGCCAGCAGGGGTAATGACGACGAGCAGTACTTC; CDR3: CASRGNDDEQYF
J: TRBJ2-5; size: NA; D: NA; V: TRBV7-7; DNA: TGTGCCAGCAGCTTAGCTGGGGGCGGCGAGACCCAGTACTTC; CDR3: CASSLAGGGETQYF
J: TRBJ1-6; size: NA; D: NA; V: TRBV19; DNA: TGTGCCAGTAGTATGGACCCCGGGGGCGAATACTATAATTCACCCCTCCACTTT; CDR3: CASSMDPGGEYYNSPLHF
J: TRBJ1-5; size: NA; D: NA; V: TRBV6-1; DNA: TGTGCCAGCAGTGATTGGGACGGTCAGCCCCAGCATTTT; CDR3: CASSDWDGQPQHF
J: TRBJ2-7; size: once; D: TRBD1; V: TRBV7-9; DNA: TGTGCCAGCAGCTCAAGACAGGGGATCTACGAGCAGTACTTC; CDR3: CASSSRQGIYEQYF
J: TRBJ1-5; size: NA; D: NA; V: TRBV4-1; DNA: TGCGCCAGCAGCCAACCAGGGGCGCGAGGTCAGCCCCAGCATTTT; CDR3: CASSQPGARGQPQHF
J: TRBJ1-2; size: NA; D: NA; V: TRBV6-1; DNA: TGTGCCAGCAGTGAAGGGCCGTACGCGGGTAACTATGGCTACACCTTC; CDR3: CASSEGPYAGNYGYTF